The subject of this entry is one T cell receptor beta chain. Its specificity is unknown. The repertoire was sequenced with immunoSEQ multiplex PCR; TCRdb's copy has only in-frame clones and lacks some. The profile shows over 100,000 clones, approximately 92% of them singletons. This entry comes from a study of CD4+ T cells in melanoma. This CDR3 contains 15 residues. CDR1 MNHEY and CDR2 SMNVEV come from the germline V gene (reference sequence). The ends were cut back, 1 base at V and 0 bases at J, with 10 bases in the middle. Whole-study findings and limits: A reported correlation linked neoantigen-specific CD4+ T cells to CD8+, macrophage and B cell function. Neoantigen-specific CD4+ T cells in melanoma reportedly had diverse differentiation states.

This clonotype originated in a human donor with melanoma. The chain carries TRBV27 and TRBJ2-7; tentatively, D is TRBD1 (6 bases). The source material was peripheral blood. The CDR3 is CASSLWTVHSYEQYF. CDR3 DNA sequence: TGTGCCAGCAGTTTATGGACAGTACACTCCTACGAGCAGTACTTC.